This TCR beta chain was sequenced for a study of T cell clones after liver transplantation. As for the study in general: Timepoints were pre-transplant, pre-withdrawal, and after withdrawal was completed or failed.

Comment on this clone: Antigen: not known.

Germline V gene lookup returns CDR1 MGHDK and CDR2 SYGVNS. This CDR3 comprises 13 residues. V dropped 4 bases and J dropped 3 bases, with 10 bases sitting between them. Study-wide points: Donor-reactive sequences fell more than third party-reactive ones, suggesting partial deletion.

TCRdb's copy holds only in-frame clones and misses some; the assay was immunoSEQ multiplex PCR. The table has some 80,000 clones, around four fifths seen once. This chain uses TRBV25-1 with TRBJ2-7, with D unclear. The source of this sequence is a human patient who received a liver transplant. Some T cells may be provided by the graft donor. Sequencing used CD4+ T cells from blood, obtained around 48 months after liver transplant. CDR3 DNA: TGTGCCAGCAGTGCCACTGCTCACTACGAGCAGTACTTC. It is translated as CASSATAHYEQYF.